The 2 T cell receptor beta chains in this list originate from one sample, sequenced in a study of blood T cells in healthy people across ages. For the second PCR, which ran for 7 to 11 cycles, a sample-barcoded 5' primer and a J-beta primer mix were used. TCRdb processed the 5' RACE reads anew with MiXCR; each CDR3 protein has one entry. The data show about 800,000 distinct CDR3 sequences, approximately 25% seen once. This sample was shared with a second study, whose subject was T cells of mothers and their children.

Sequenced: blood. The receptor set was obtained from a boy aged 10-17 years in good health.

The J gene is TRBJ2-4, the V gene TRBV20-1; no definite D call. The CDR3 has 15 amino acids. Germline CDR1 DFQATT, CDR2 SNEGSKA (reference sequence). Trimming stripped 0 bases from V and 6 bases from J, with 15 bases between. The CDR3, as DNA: TGCAGTGCTAGAGATAGGGCAGGACCCTCAAACATTCAGTACTTC. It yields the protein CSARDRAGPSNIQYF.

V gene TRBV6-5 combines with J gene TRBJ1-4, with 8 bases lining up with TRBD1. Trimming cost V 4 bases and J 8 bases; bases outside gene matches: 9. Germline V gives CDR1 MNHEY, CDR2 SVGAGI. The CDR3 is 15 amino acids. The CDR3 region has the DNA TGTGCCAGCAGTTCCCCGGACAGGGCCGAGGAAAAACTGTTTTTT. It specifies CASSSPDRAEEKLFF.